The 14 T cell receptor beta chains given below trace back to one sample, sequenced in a study of blood T cell repertoires in COVID-19. Generated by immunoSEQ multiplex PCR, the TCRdb table keeps only in-frame clones and is missing some. Altogether 160,000 or so clones are present, roughly nine tenths being singletons, with the ten largest covering over 15%. Specimen: peripheral blood. Every receptor here comes from a man aged 55 to 69 with active or convalescent COVID-19.

The V gene is TRBV2, the J gene TRBJ1-4, with D maybe TRBD1 (6 bases). In germline, CDR1 is SNHLY, CDR2 FYNNEI. The CDR3 extends over 12 amino acids. The germline V and J ends were trimmed by 3 bases and 10 bases, with 9 bases remaining between them. The CDR3 DNA reads TGTGCCAGCAGTGACAGGGGTGGAAAACTGTTTTTT. Encoded protein: CASSDRGGKLFF.

This sequence joins TRBV11-3 and TRBJ1-1, with D unresolved. CDR1 and CDR2 (germline): SGHNT, YENEEA. Trimming shortened V by 5 bases and J by 3 bases, and 10 bases separated the two germline ends. This CDR3 comprises 13 residues. The CDR3 loop reads CASSPRGHTEAFF. Written as DNA, the CDR3 is TGTGCCAGCAGCCCCCGAGGGCACACTGAAGCTTTCTTT.

The chain combines TRBV10-3 with TRBJ2-1; 8 nucleotides line up with TRBD2. CDR1 is ENHRY and CDR2 is SYGVKD in the germline V gene. The CDR3 sequence is 15 residues long. V shed 0 bases, J shed 7 bases, and the junction held 5 bases outside the gene matches. The CDR3 region is CAISESAGGSNEQFF. The CDR3 DNA reads as TGTGCCATCAGTGAGTCTGCGGGGGGTAGTAATGAGCAGTTCTTC.

Only one count was recorded for this clone. The chain uses TRBV11-2 and TRBJ2-7; 8 nucleotides align to TRBD2. Germline V gives CDR1 SGHAT, CDR2 FQNNGV. This CDR3 comprises 16 residues. V dropped 6 bases and J dropped 4; count of bases not matched to a gene: 14. CDR3 sequence reads: CASSFLRTSGLYEQYF. The CDR3 nucleotides are TGTGCCAGCAGTTTTTTACGTACTAGCGGTCTTTACGAGCAGTACTTC.

The V and J genes are TRBV18 and TRBJ1-2; D call uncertain. CDR1 KGHSH and CDR2 LQKENI come from the germline V gene. The CDR3 loop spans 14 amino acids. V was shortened by 3 bases and J by 5 bases, with 13 bases between the two germline ends. This CDR3 is CASSPEGSPYGYTF. Here the CDR3 DNA reads TGTGCCAGCTCACCTGAGGGCAGTCCTTATGGCTACACCTTC.

This chain connects TRBV11-2 to TRBJ2-3; D is possibly TRBD2 (6 bases). Between the trimmed V and J ends, which lost 2 bases and 0 bases, there was a span of 15 bases. Per germline, CDR1 SGHAT and CDR2 FQNNGV. The CDR3 extends over 17 amino acids. Here the CDR3 reads CASSLLSGTSSTDTQYF. DNA for the CDR3: TGTGCCAGCAGCTTACTTAGCGGTACATCTAGCACAGATACGCAGTATTTT.

The rearrangement links TRBV19 to TRBJ1-1, with 8 positions matching TRBD1. CDR3 size: 16 residues. Trimming removed 3 bases from V and 3 bases from J; junction bases left unmatched: 9. Germline values: CDR1 LNHDA, CDR2 SQIVND (reference sequence). CDR3 sequence reads: CASSIPPQGAHTEAFF. The CDR3 nucleotides are TGTGCCAGTAGTATCCCCCCGCAGGGGGCCCACACTGAAGCTTTCTTT.

The V gene is TRBV11-3, the J gene TRBJ2-3; no clear D. Germline CDR1 SGHNT, CDR2 YENEEA. Trimming stripped 5 bases from V and 2 bases from J, with 14 bases between. The length of the CDR3 is 15 residues. The CDR3 nucleotides are TGTGCCAGCAGCCCATCAGCGAGTGTCACAGATACGCAGTATTTT. Translated: CASSPSASVTDTQYF.

The chain combines TRBV7-9 with TRBJ1-2; 7 nucleotides match TRBD1. V trimming: 2 bases; J trimming: 6 bases; junction bases outside the gene matches: 0. The CDR3 has 12 amino acids. Germline V CDR1 and CDR2: SEHNR, FQNEAQ (reference sequence). The CDR3 spells CASSLTGDGYTF. The CDR3 nucleotides are TGTGCCAGCAGCTTAACAGGGGATGGCTACACCTTC.

This clone showed up just once. This chain uses TRBV5-5 with TRBJ2-6; a possible D gene is TRBD1 (6 bases). CDR3 length: 15 residues. V was trimmed by 9 bases and J by 0 bases, leaving 13 bases between them. CDR1 and CDR2 (germline): SGHKS, YYEKEE (reference sequence). This CDR3 reads CANRQGSSGANVLTF. DNA of the CDR3: TGTGCCAACCGCCAGGGGAGCTCTGGGGCCAACGTCCTGACTTTC.

This sequence joins TRBV7-2 and TRBJ1-5; no firm D call. The CDR3 runs 15 residues. Germline loops: CDR1 SGHTA, CDR2 FQGNSA. The V and J ends lost 1 base and 3 bases respectively, with 10 bases between them. Here the CDR3 reads CASSLVAVNNQPQHF. CDR3 coding DNA: TGTGCCAGCAGCTTAGTGGCAGTAAACAATCAGCCCCAGCATTTT.

This chain uses TRBV3-1 (or the pseudogene TRBV3-2) with TRBJ1-2, with D possibly being TRBD1 (6 bases). This CDR3 region has 14 residues. With 4 bases removed from V and 8 bases from J, the gap between germline ends came to 17 bases. Germline assignment: CDR1 LGHDT and CDR2 YNNKEL (reference sequence). CDR3 in amino acids: CASSPRDNLGGYTF. In nucleotides, the CDR3 is TGTGCCAGCAGCCCCCGGGACAACCTGGGGGGCTACACCTTC.

The table lists this clone with a count of one. The chain joins TRBV29-1 to TRBJ1-1; 11 positions agree with TRBD1. The CDR3 spans 15 residues. The germline V gene encodes CDR1 SQVTM and CDR2 ANQGSEA. Trimming took 5 bases from V and 7 from J; bases not matched to a gene: 12. This CDR3 reads CSVKTGQGGTYEAFF. Written as DNA, the CDR3 is TGCAGCGTTAAAACGGGACAGGGGGGAACTTATGAAGCTTTCTTT.

The chain is built from TRBV14 and TRBJ1-2; D unclear. Germline V lookup: CDR1 SGHDN, CDR2 FVKESK. This CDR3 has 13 residues. Trimming took 1 base from V and 7 from J, leaving 10 bases between them. DNA for the CDR3: TGTGCCAGCAGCCAAGCCGATAGAGGTGGCTACACCTTC. Amino acids: CASSQADRGGYTF. Full variable domain (outside the CDR3, taken from reference TRBV14 and TRBJ1-2): EAGVTQFPSHSVIEKGQTVTLRCDPISGHDNLYWYRRVMGKEIKFLLHFVKESKQDESGMPNNRFLAERTGGTYSTLKVQPAELEDSGVYFCASSQADRGGYTFGSGTRLTVV.